There are a few counts of the clone carrying this T cell receptor beta chain. Its cognate antigen is unknown. From the reads, TCRdb called clonotypes with MiXCR, one entry per CDR3 protein. Here the sample spans some 150,000 distinct CDR3 sequences, approximately 30% being singletons. The data belong to a study of T cell repertoires in cytomegalovirus infection. Study background: Recently identified HLA-C-restricted CMV epitopes were used, and well-studied HLA-B-restricted CMV epitopes were used as well. Shared public TCR beta signatures pointed to both CMV infection and a matching HLA type. Study conclusions and caveats: HLA-C-restricted, CMV-specific TCR beta clonotypes were dominant ex vivo.

Trimming removed 3 bases at V and 6 bases at J, with 5 bases between. The CDR3 runs 12 residues. Per the germline V gene, CDR1 is SGHTA and CDR2 is FQGTGA. This material consisted of CD8+ T cells from cultured PBMCs, taken from culture after CMV antigen stimulation. J is TRBJ2-2 and V is TRBV7-3; D ambiguous. The clonotype originates from a human donor in good health (CMV status not recorded). Some clones in this sample may be carry-over from other donors' samples. The CDR3 reads CASSFRAGELFF. CDR3 nucleotides: TGTGCCAGCAGCTTTAGGGCCGGGGAGCTGTTTTTT.